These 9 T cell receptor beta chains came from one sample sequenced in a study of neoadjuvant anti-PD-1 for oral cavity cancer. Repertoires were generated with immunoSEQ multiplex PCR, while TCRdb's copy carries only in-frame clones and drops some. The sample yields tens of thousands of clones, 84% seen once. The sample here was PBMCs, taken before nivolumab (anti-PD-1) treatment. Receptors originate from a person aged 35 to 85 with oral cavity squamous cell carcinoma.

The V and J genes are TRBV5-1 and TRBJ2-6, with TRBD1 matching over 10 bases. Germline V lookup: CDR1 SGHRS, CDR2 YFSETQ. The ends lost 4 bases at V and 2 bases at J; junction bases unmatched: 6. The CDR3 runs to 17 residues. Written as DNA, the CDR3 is TGCGCCAGCAGCGGGGGGACAGGGGTTGCTGGGGCCAACGTCCTGACTTTC. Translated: CASSGGTGVAGANVLTF.

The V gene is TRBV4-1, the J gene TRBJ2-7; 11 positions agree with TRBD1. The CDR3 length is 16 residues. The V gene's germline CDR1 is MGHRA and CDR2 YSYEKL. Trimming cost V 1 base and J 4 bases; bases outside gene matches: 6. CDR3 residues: CASSQVSGTGGYEQYF. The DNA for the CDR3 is TGCGCCAGCAGCCAAGTTTCCGGGACAGGGGGGTACGAGCAGTACTTC.

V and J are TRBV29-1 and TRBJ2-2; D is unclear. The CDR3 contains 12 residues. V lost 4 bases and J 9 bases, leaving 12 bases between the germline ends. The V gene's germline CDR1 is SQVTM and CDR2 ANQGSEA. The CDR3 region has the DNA TGCAGCGTTGGGGAACAAGACCGGGAGCTGTTTTTT. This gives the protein CSVGEQDRELFF.

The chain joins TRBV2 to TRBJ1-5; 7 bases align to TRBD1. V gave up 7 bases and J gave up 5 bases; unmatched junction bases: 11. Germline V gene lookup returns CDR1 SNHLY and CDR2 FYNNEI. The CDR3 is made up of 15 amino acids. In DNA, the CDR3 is TGTGCCAGCAAATCATCCGGGACAGCCTATCAGCCCCAGCATTTT. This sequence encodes CASKSSGTAYQPQHF.

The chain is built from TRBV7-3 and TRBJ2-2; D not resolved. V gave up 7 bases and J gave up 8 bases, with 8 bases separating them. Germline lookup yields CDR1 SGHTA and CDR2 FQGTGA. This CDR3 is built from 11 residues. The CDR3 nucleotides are TGTGCCAGCACCCCCCCAGGGGAGCTGTTTTTT. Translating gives CASTPPGELFF.

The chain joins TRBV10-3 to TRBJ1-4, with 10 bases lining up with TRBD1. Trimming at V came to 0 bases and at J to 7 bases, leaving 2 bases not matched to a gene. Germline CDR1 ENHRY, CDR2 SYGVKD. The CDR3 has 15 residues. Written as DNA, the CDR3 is TGTGCCATCAGTGAGTCCGGACAGGGGGGTGAAAAACTGTTTTTT. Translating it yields CAISESGQGGEKLFF.

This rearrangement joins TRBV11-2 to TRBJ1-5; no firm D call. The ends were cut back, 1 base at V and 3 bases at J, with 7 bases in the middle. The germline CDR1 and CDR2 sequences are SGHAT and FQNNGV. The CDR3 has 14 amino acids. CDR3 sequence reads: CASSLGGNNQPQHF. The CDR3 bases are TGTGCCAGCAGCTTAGGAGGCAACAATCAGCCCCAGCATTTT.

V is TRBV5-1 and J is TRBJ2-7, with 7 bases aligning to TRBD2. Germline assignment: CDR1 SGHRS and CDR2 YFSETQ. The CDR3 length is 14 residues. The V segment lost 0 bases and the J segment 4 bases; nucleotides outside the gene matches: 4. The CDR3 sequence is CASSLATSAYEQYF. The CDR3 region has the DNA TGCGCCAGCAGCTTGGCAACTAGCGCGTACGAGCAGTACTTC.

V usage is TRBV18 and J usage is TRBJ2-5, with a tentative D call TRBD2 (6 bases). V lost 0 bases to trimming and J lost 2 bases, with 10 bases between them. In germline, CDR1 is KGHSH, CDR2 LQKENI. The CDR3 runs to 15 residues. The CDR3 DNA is TGTGCCAGCTCACCACCGGCGGCGGGGCAAGAGACCCAGTACTTC. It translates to CASSPPAAGQETQYF.